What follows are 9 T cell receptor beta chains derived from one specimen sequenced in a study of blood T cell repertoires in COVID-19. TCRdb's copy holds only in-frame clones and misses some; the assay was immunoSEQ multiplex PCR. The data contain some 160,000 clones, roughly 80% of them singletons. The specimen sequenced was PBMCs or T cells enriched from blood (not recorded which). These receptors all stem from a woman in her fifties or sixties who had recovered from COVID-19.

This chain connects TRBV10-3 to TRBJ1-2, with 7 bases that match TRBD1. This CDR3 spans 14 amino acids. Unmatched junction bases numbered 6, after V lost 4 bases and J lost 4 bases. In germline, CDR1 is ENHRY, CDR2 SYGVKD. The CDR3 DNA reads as TGTGCCATCAGTGGTGGAGGGGGCGTCTATGGCTACACCTTC. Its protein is CAISGGGGVYGYTF.

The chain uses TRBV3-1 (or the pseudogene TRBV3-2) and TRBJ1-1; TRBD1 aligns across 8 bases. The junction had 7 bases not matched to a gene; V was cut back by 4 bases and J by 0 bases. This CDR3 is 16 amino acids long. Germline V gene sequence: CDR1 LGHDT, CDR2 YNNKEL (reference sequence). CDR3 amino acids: CASSRPGQALNTEAFF. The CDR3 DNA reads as TGTGCCAGCAGCCGGCCGGGACAGGCGTTGAACACTGAAGCTTTCTTT.

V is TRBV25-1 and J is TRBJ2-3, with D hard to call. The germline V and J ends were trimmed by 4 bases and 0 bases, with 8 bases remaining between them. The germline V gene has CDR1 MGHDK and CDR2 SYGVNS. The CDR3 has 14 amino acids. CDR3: CASSAMRSTDTQYF. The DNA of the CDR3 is TGTGCCAGCAGTGCCATGAGAAGCACAGATACGCAGTATTTT.

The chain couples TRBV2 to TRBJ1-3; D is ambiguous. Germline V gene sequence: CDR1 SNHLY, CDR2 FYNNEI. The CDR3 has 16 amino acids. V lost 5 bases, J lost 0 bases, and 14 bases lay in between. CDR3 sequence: CASSPTDGYSGNTIYF. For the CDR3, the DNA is TGTGCCAGCAGTCCCACCGACGGGTACTCTGGAAACACCATATATTTT.

The CDR3 DNA sequence: TGCGCCAGCAGCTCCAACAAGGACAGTGGGGTCTATGGCTACACCTTC. As protein: CASSSNKDSGVYGYTF. The chain couples TRBV5-1 to TRBJ1-2; weak D call: TRBD1 (6 bases). Trimming removed 3 bases at V and 4 bases at J, with 19 bases between. Germline loops: CDR1 SGHRS, CDR2 YFSETQ. This CDR3 is built from 16 residues.

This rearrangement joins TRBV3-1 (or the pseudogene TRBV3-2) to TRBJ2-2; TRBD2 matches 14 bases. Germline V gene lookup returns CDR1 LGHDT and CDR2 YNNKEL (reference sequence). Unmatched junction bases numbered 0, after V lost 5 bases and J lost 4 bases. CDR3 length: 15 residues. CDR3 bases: TGTGCCAGCAGCGGGACTAGCGGGGGCACCGGGGAGCTGTTTTTT. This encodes CASSGTSGGTGELFF.

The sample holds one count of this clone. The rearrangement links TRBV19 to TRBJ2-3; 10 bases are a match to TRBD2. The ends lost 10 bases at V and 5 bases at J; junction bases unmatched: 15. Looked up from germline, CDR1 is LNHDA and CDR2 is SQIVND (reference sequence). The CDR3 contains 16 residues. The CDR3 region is CATAFRSGGARDTQYF. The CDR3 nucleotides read TGTGCCACTGCCTTTAGAAGCGGGGGGGCCAGAGATACGCAGTATTTT.

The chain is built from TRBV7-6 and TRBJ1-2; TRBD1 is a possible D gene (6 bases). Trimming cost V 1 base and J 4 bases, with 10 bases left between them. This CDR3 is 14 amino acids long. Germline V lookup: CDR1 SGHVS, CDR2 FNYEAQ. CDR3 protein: CASSLDPQGYGYTF. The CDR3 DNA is TGTGCCAGCAGCTTAGATCCACAGGGCTATGGCTACACCTTC.

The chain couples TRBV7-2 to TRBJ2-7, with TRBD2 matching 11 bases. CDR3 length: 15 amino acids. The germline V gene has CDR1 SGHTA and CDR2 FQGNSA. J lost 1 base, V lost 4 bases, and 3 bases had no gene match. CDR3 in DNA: TGTGCCAGCAGCTCTCTAGCGGGGGGATCCTACGAGCAGTACTTC. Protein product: CASSSLAGGSYEQYF.